The 19 T cell receptor beta chains listed next were all sequenced from one sample in a study of CD8+ T cells in alopecia areata. Sequencing relied on a cDNA template that was reverse transcribed from extracted RNA. The repertoire was sequenced with immunoSEQ multiplex PCR; TCRdb's copy has only in-frame clones and lacks some. The sample shows hundreds of thousands of clones, around 62% of them seen only once. This sample comprised CD4+ T cells sorted from blood, obtained at week 0. These receptors were taken from a human donor with alopecia areata.

V usage is TRBV2 and J usage is TRBJ2-7; possibly TRBD1 or TRBD2 for D (5 bases each). V was cut by 7 bases and J by 0 bases, with 13 bases left in between. This CDR3 comprises 14 residues. From germline, CDR1 is SNHLY and CDR2 FYNNEI. The CDR3 reads CASKPGRSSYEQYF. The CDR3 DNA is TGTGCCAGCAAACCGGGACGCAGCTCCTACGAGCAGTACTTC.

The chain joins TRBV5-1 to TRBJ2-7; 8 bases map to TRBD1. This CDR3 contains 16 residues. V gave up 0 bases and J gave up 5 bases; unmatched junction bases: 10. Germline loops: CDR1 SGHRS, CDR2 YFSETQ. This CDR3 is CASSLAPSQGAHEQYF. The CDR3 DNA reads TGCGCCAGCAGCTTGGCCCCGTCCCAGGGGGCCCACGAGCAGTACTTC.

This clone has more than one count but fewer than ten. Other nucleotide sequences in the sample specify the same CDR3. The chain links TRBV28 to TRBJ2-7, with unresolved D. The V gene's germline CDR1 is MDHEN and CDR2 SYDVKM. The CDR3 sequence is 12 residues long. V gave up 5 bases and J gave up 1 base, with 6 bases separating them. CDR3 coding DNA: TGTGCCAGCAGTAGCAGTTCCTACGAGCAGTACTTC. Translation gives CASSSSSYEQYF.

J is TRBJ1-6 and V is TRBV6-1; D remains ambiguous. The germline V gene has CDR1 MNHNS and CDR2 SASEGT. The CDR3 consists of 14 residues. Trimming shortened V by 8 bases and J by 9 bases, and 17 bases separated the two germline ends. The CDR3 loop is CASALSKATSPLHF. The CDR3, as DNA: TGTGCCAGCGCCCTGAGTAAGGCGACTTCACCCCTCCACTTT.

The chain recombines TRBV5-6 with TRBJ1-1, with TRBD1 identical over 7 bases. The V and J ends lost 3 bases and 1 base, in that order; junction bases with no gene match: 18. The length of the CDR3 is 19 residues. The V gene's germline CDR1 is SGHDT and CDR2 YYEEEE. This CDR3 reads CASSYIRSGTDLRNTEAFF. The CDR3 DNA reads as TGTGCCAGCAGCTACATTAGATCTGGGACAGACCTTCGGAACACTGAAGCTTTCTTT. Combining the CDR3 with reference TRBV5-6 and TRBJ1-1 gives the whole variable domain DAGVTQSPTHLIKTRGQQVTLRCSPKSGHDTVSWYQQALGQGPQFIFQYYEEEERQRGNFPDRFSGHQFPNYSSELNVNALLLGDSALYLCASSYIRSGTDLRNTEAFFGQGTRLTVV.

The chain is built from TRBV6-5 and TRBJ2-3, with 7 bases aligning to TRBD2. This CDR3 is 15 amino acids long. CDR1 MNHEY and CDR2 SVGAGI come from the germline V gene. Trimming cost V 6 bases and J 2 bases; bases outside gene matches: 8. CDR3 protein: CASRFSGRNTDTQYF. For the CDR3, the DNA is TGTGCCAGCAGATTTAGCGGGCGGAACACAGATACGCAGTATTTT.

Note on this clone: The sample holds other DNA sequences that translate to the same CDR3. This chain links TRBV5-1 with TRBJ2-7, with 7 nucleotides matching TRBD1. Trimming cost V 3 bases and J 4 bases; bases outside gene matches: 4. CDR1 is SGHRS, CDR2 YFSETQ, per germline. CDR3 size: 13 residues. The CDR3 sequence is CASSWGQSYEQYF. The CDR3 DNA is TGCGCCAGCAGCTGGGGACAGAGTTACGAGCAGTACTTC.

The chain couples TRBV6-5 to TRBJ2-3; D is unresolved. Trimming took off 2 bases at V and 4 bases at J, with 4 bases between the two ends. This CDR3 comprises 12 residues. Germline CDR1 reads MNHEY; CDR2 reads SVGAGI. This CDR3 reads CASSYRPDTQYF. The CDR3, as DNA: TGTGCCAGCAGTTACAGGCCAGATACGCAGTATTTT.

The chain has TRBV7-9 and TRBJ1-2; D is perhaps TRBD1 (6 bases). Trimming stripped 5 bases from V and 2 bases from J, with 15 bases between. In germline, CDR1 is SEHNR, CDR2 FQNEAQ (reference sequence). The CDR3 is 15 amino acids. This CDR3 is CASSPRSGTNYGYTF. The CDR3 nucleotides read TGTGCCAGCAGCCCGCGATCCGGGACAAACTATGGCTACACCTTC. Based on the CDR3 plus reference TRBV7-9 and TRBJ1-2, the full variable domain is DTGVSQNPRHKITKRGQNVTFRCDPISEHNRLYWYRQTLGQGPEFLTYFQNEAQLEKSRLLSDRFSAERPKGSFSTLEIQRTEQGDSAMYLCASSPRSGTNYGYTFGSGTRLTVV.

The chain employs TRBV6-5 and TRBJ1-4, with TRBD1 matching over 11 bases. The CDR3 loop spans 15 amino acids. V trimming: 2 bases; J trimming: 7 bases; junction bases outside the gene matches: 3. Germline V CDR1 and CDR2: MNHEY, SVGAGI. CDR3 protein: CASSYGGTGGEKLFF. The CDR3 bases are TGTGCCAGCAGTTACGGCGGGACAGGGGGTGAAAAACTGTTTTTT.

The genes are TRBV30 and TRBJ1-6; 8 bases line up with TRBD1. CDR3 length: 14 residues. The junction had 9 bases not matched to a gene; V was cut back by 7 bases and J by 7 bases. Per germline, CDR1 GTSNPN and CDR2 SVGIG (reference sequence). The CDR3 is CALSQGARNSPLHF. Written as DNA, the CDR3 is TGTGCCTTATCGCAGGGGGCGCGAAATTCACCCCTCCACTTT.

This rearrangement joins TRBV5-1 to TRBJ2-6, with TRBD2 identical over 8 bases. The germline gives CDR1 SGHRS, CDR2 YFSETQ. J was trimmed by 2 bases and V by 6 bases; bases with no gene match: 7. CDR3 length: 16 amino acids. The CDR3 DNA is TGCGCCAGCACACCCTCGGGGGGGGCTGGGGCCAACGTCCTGACTTTC. Translation gives CASTPSGGAGANVLTF.

V is TRBV7-9 and J is TRBJ2-5; weak D call: TRBD1 (6 bases). The CDR3 totals 15 residues. Trimming pared 9 bases from V and 2 bases from J, leaving 19 bases between. The germline V gene encodes CDR1 SEHNR and CDR2 FQNEAQ (reference sequence). CDR3 region: CASTTAGVAQETQYF. DNA for the CDR3: TGTGCCAGTACCACAGCAGGGGTAGCGCAAGAGACCCAGTACTTC.

A few counts support this clone. J is TRBJ1-1 and V is TRBV29-1, with D perhaps TRBD1 (5 bases). V was trimmed by 6 bases and J by 1 base, leaving 12 bases between them. The CDR3 is made up of 13 amino acids. Germline V gene data show CDR1 as SQVTM and CDR2 as ANQGSEA. CDR3 nucleotides: TGCAGCGTCAAGGGGAGGGCGAACACTGAAGCTTTCTTT. Its translation: CSVKGRANTEAFF. Variable domain in full (rest from reference TRBV29-1 and TRBJ1-1): SAVISQKPSRDICQRGTSLTIQCQVDSQVTMMFWYRQQPGQSLTLIATANQGSEATYESGFVIDKFPISRPNLTFSTLTVSNMSPEDSSIYLCSVKGRANTEAFFGQGTRLTVV.

This chain connects TRBV2 to TRBJ2-1; either TRBD1 or TRBD2 may supply D (6 bases each). V shed 5 bases and J shed 8 bases, with 16 bases lying between them. Germline-derived CDR1 and CDR2 are SNHLY and FYNNEI. This CDR3 is 14 amino acids long. The CDR3 reads CASSPQGGGYEQFF. The CDR3 nucleotides are TGTGCCAGCAGTCCACAGGGAGGTGGGTATGAGCAGTTCTTC.

The rearrangement uses TRBV29-1 and TRBJ2-1; D is possibly TRBD1 or TRBD2 (5 bases each). The V and J ends lost 7 bases and 1 base respectively, with 14 bases between them. The germline CDR1 and CDR2 sequences are SQVTM and ANQGSEA. This CDR3 contains 14 residues. The CDR3 coding sequence is TGCAGCGGTGTGCGAGGGGTATCCTACAATGAGCAGTTCTTC. Its translation is CSGVRGVSYNEQFF.

The chain combines TRBV7-2 with TRBJ1-2; 8 bases are shared with TRBD1. V shed 1 base and J 3 bases; nucleotides not matched to a gene: 7. CDR3 length equals 16 residues. Germline V gene data show CDR1 as SGHTA and CDR2 as FQGNSA. CDR3 loop: CASSLEPGQGDYGYTF. The CDR3, as DNA: TGTGCCAGCAGCTTAGAGCCCGGACAGGGTGACTATGGCTACACCTTC. Together with reference TRBV7-2 and TRBJ1-2, the CDR3 gives the full variable domain: GAGVSQSPSNKVTEKGKDVELRCDPISGHTALYWYRQSLGQGLEFLIYFQGNSAPDKSGLPSDRFSAERTGGSVSTLTIQRTQQEDSAVYLCASSLEPGQGDYGYTFGSGTRLTVV.

This clone was counted only a few times. The chain has TRBV29-1 and TRBJ2-1; D is unresolved. V gave up 7 bases and J gave up 0 bases, with 13 bases separating them. CDR1 and CDR2 (germline): SQVTM, ANQGSEA. The CDR3 loop spans 14 amino acids. The CDR3 region has the DNA TGCAGCGCGCGTAGCAGGAGCTCCTACAATGAGCAGTTCTTC. Amino acids: CSARSRSSYNEQFF.

This clone was counted between two and nine times. V is TRBV2 and J is TRBJ1-1; D is undetermined. Trimming removed 3 bases from V and 1 base from J, with 6 bases in between. This CDR3 has 13 amino acids. Germline lookup yields CDR1 SNHLY and CDR2 FYNNEI. The CDR3 protein is CASSEDRNTEAFF. CDR3 nucleotide sequence: TGTGCCAGCAGTGAGGACCGGAACACTGAAGCTTTCTTT.